The rows below give T cell receptor beta chains drawn from one sample of a study of blood T cells in healthy people across ages. TCRdb re-derived calls from the 5' RACE reads in MiXCR, one entry per CDR3 protein. Of roughly 830,000 distinct CDR3 sequences in the sample, around 62% are singletons; the top ten hold 28%. The sample was blood. The receptors stem from a man between 25 and 39 years old in good health. The CDR3 runs from the conserved cysteine through the conserved F or W. A D gene is named only where the DNA matches it firmly. Clone size is not always given. Where it is, it says once, few, many or a class for expanded clones.

NA	TRBJ1-5	NA	TRBV7-2	TGTGCCAGCAGCTCCGACTGGGGCGGCTCCAATCAGCCCCAGCATTTT	CASSSDWGGSNQPQHF
NA	TRBJ1-1	TRBD1	TRBV29-1	TGCAGCGTAGGGACAGGGAATTTCGCTGAAGCTTTCTTT	CSVGTGNFAEAFF
NA	TRBJ2-1	NA	TRBV5-1	TGCGCCAGCAACTTGGCCGTGGGGATCTACAATGAGCAGTTCTTC	CASNLAVGIYNEQFF
NA	TRBJ2-3	TRBD2	TRBV12-3/TRBV12-4	TGTGCCAGCAGTTTTAGGCCTAGCGGGGAAAGCACAGATACGCAGTATTTT	CASSFRPSGESTDTQYF
NA	TRBJ2-7	TRBD1	TRBV6-5	TGTGCCAGCAGTTACCGCGCTTCAACAGGGGACGAGCAGTACTTC	CASSYRASTGDEQYF
NA	TRBJ2-1	NA	TRBV12-3/TRBV12-4	TGTGCCAGCAGCCGGACTACTATCTACAATGAGCAGTTCTTC	CASSRTTIYNEQFF
NA	TRBJ2-7	TRBD2	TRBV7-2	TGTGCCAGCAGCGGCGCTAGCGGGTACCACTACGAGCAGTACTTC	CASSGASGYHYEQYF
NA	TRBJ2-5	TRBD2	TRBV20-1	TGCAGTGCTAGTTTTAGCGGGGGGTATCAAGAGACCCAGTACTTC	CSASFSGGYQETQYF
NA	TRBJ2-7	NA	TRBV18	TGTGCCAGCTCACCACGGACACTTTTCTCCTACGAGCAGTACTTC	CASSPRTLFSYEQYF
NA	TRBJ1-4	TRBD1	TRBV9	TGTGCCAGCAGCGCCCCCCGGGACAGGGGTGAAAAACTGTTTTTT	CASSAPRDRGEKLFF
NA	TRBJ1-1	NA	TRBV12-3/TRBV12-4	TGTGCCAGCAACTCAGGTTTGGGCACTGAAGCTTTCTTT	CASNSGLGTEAFF
NA	TRBJ2-5	NA	TRBV29-1	TGCAGCGCCGCCGGAGGCCAGGGGAGGCAAGAGACCCAGTACTTC	CSAAGGQGRQETQYF
NA	TRBJ2-1	TRBD2	TRBV6-2/TRBV6-3	TGTGCCAGCAGTTACGCGGGGGGGCGGAATGAGCAGTTCTTC	CASSYAGGRNEQFF
few	TRBJ2-1	NA	TRBV7-8	TGTGCCAGCAGCCGCCCTGGGGTCTCCTACAATGAGCAGTTCTTC	CASSRPGVSYNEQFF
few	TRBJ1-2	TRBD1	TRBV5-1	TGCGCCAGCAGCGGGACAGGGAGCGGGAACTATGGCTACACCTTC	CASSGTGSGNYGYTF
few	TRBJ2-5	TRBD2	TRBV6-1	TGTGCCAGCAGTGAAGCGCCTAGCGGGGAGACCCAGTACTTC	CASSEAPSGETQYF
NA	TRBJ1-4	NA	TRBV4-1	TGCGCCAGCAGCCAAGACTGGCCCTTTGGCGAAAAACTGTTTTTT	CASSQDWPFGEKLFF
NA	TRBJ2-7	NA	TRBV2	TGTGCCAGCAGTGCCTCTGTACAGCAGTACTTC	CASSASVQQYF
few	TRBJ2-1	NA	TRBV29-1	TGCAGCGGGGGCCCCCCAAGGTACAATGAGCAGTTCTTC	CSGGPPRYNEQFF
NA	TRBJ1-4	TRBD1	TRBV4-1	TGCGCCAGCAGCCGAGGGACAGGAAGCTTTAATGAAAAACTGTTTTTT	CASSRGTGSFNEKLFF
NA	TRBJ2-5	NA	TRBV20-1	TGCAGTGCTAGACCTGCATTTTCGCTCGAGACCCAGTACTTC	CSARPAFSLETQYF
few	TRBJ1-2	NA	TRBV7-2	TGTGCCAGCAGCCTCGACAGGAATGACTATGGCTACACCTTC	CASSLDRNDYGYTF
NA	TRBJ2-3	TRBD1	TRBV6-2/TRBV6-3	TGTGCCAGCAGCACCCCGACAGGGGGGACAGATACGCAGTATTTT	CASSTPTGGTDTQYF
NA	TRBJ2-3	TRBD2	TRBV12-3/TRBV12-4	TGTGCCAGCAGTCCGGGACTAGGAGATACGCAGTATTTT	CASSPGLGDTQYF
few	TRBJ2-7	NA	TRBV7-9	TGTGCCAGCAGCTTACTGGGGTCCGAGCAGTACTTC	CASSLLGSEQYF
NA	TRBJ2-3	NA	TRBV7-2	TGTGCCAGCACAGGGTACCGCACAGATACGCAGTATTTT	CASTGYRTDTQYF
NA	TRBJ2-1	NA	TRBV20-1	TGCAGAGGGTCGGGGGGACACTGGAATGAGCAGTTCTTC	CRGSGGHWNEQFF
NA	TRBJ2-1	TRBD1	TRBV20-1	TGCAGTGCTGCCCCCGGGACAGGGGGTACCAATGAGCAGTTCTTC	CSAAPGTGGTNEQFF
once	TRBJ1-4	TRBD1	TRBV29-1	TGCAGCGCTAGACAGGGCTCTAATGAAAAACTGTTTTTT	CSARQGSNEKLFF
NA	TRBJ2-1	TRBD2	TRBV24-1	TGTGCCACCAGTGATGATCTAGCGGGGGGCCCCGATGAGCAGTTCTTC	CATSDDLAGGPDEQFF
NA	TRBJ2-1	NA	TRBV21-1	TGTGCCAGCAGCAAGGTCGAAATGGAAATGGGTGAGCAGTTCTTC	CASSKVEMEMGEQFF
NA	TRBJ2-5	TRBD2	TRBV28	TGTGCCAGCAGTTCGTTTAGCGGGGCCCAAGAGACCCAGTACTTC	CASSSFSGAQETQYF
few	TRBJ2-1	TRBD1	TRBV4-3	TGCGCCAGCTCCCCTTGGACAGGGGGCGCCTACAATGAGCAGTTCTTC	CASSPWTGGAYNEQFF
NA	TRBJ1-1	NA	TRBV4-3	TGCGCCAGCAGCCAAGGGAGGATCGGTGAAGCTTTCTTT	CASSQGRIGEAFF